This T cell receptor (beta chain) was found in a study of control samples from healthy donors and cancer patients. V was pared by 1 base and J by 0 bases, with 10 bases between. The CDR3 runs 16 residues. The germline CDR1 and CDR2 sequences are SEHNR and FQNEAQ (reference sequence). The repertoire was sequenced with immunoSEQ multiplex PCR; TCRdb's copy has only in-frame clones and lacks some. The table includes approximately 100,000 clones, approximately 82% detected once. This sequence was found in a man aged 55 to 69 in good health. Sequencing was done on a sample of blood. The genes are TRBV7-9 and TRBJ2-4; D is possibly TRBD1 (6 bases). The CDR3 nucleotides are TGTGCCAGCAGCTTAGGGGACACTGCAGCCAAAAACATTCAGTACTTC. Protein sequence: CASSLGDTAAKNIQYF.